The 21 T cell receptor beta chains below come from one sample, sequenced in a study of CD8 T cells in ankylosing spondylitis. Each CDR3 protein is one row after TCRdb ran MiXCR on the 5' RACE reads. The sample yields 220,000 or so distinct CDR3 sequences, about 10% seen once. The specimen was blood, either unsorted or a sorted T cell fraction (not recorded which). Source of these receptors: a male donor with ankylosing spondylitis or in good health (not recorded which).

The CDR3 reads CASSRDGGQDTQYF. The CDR3 nucleotides are TGTGCCAGCAGCCGCGACGGAGGGCAGGATACGCAGTATTTT. The V call is TRBV12-3 or TRBV12-4, the J call TRBJ2-3; D might be TRBD2 (6 bases). Trimming shortened V by 6 bases and J by 6 bases, and 16 bases separated the two germline ends. CDR3 length: 14 residues.

This rearrangement joins TRBV5-6 to TRBJ1-1, with 11 bases matching TRBD1. J lost 5 bases, V lost 6 bases, and 6 bases had no gene match. Germline assignment: CDR1 SGHDT and CDR2 YYEEEE. This CDR3 spans 14 amino acids. In DNA, the CDR3 is TGTGCCAGCATCCGGACAGGGGGCATAACTGAAGCTTTCTTT. This translates into CASIRTGGITEAFF.

Many counts were recorded for this clonotype. CDR3 nucleotide sequence: TGCAGTGCCAGCCTTCCTAGCACAGATACGCAGTATTTT. It translates to CSASLPSTDTQYF. The rearrangement links TRBV20-1 to TRBJ2-3; D unclear. Trimming left V 6 bases short and J 0 bases short, with 10 bases between. The CDR3 totals 13 residues. Germline lookup yields CDR1 DFQATT and CDR2 SNEGSKA (reference sequence).

The chain combines TRBV5-1 with TRBJ2-6, with no clear D. The CDR3 runs to 16 residues. V was shortened by 0 bases and J by 0 bases, with 7 bases between the two germline ends. Germline lookup yields CDR1 SGHRS and CDR2 YFSETQ. In DNA, the CDR3 is TGCGCCAGCAGCTTGGAATGGGACTCTGGGGCCAACGTCCTGACTTTC. This translates into CASSLEWDSGANVLTF.

This clonotype was seen at least ten times. J is TRBJ2-3 and V is TRBV7-8; 10 bases agree with TRBD1. There are 16 residues in the CDR3. J gave up 6 bases and V 7 bases, and 13 bases lay outside the gene matches. Germline loops: CDR1 SGHVS, CDR2 FQNEAQ. This CDR3 is CASNLPRGQGTDTQYF. CDR3 bases: TGTGCCAGCAATCTTCCTAGGGGACAGGGGACGGATACGCAGTATTTT.

At least ten counts were recorded for this clonotype. V gene TRBV29-1 combines with J gene TRBJ2-7; D is uncertain. Germline V gene lookup returns CDR1 SQVTM and CDR2 ANQGSEA. Trimming took 5 bases from V and 6 from J, leaving 11 bases between them. The CDR3 has 11 amino acids. In DNA form, the CDR3 reads TGCAGCGTTCAGGAGTGGGGCGAGCAGTACTTC. Protein product: CSVQEWGEQYF.

This clonotype was counted many times. The V and J genes are TRBV6-1 and TRBJ1-2, with 11 bases identical to TRBD1. The CDR3 has 16 amino acids. Germline CDR1 is MNHNS and CDR2 is SASEGT. Trimming cost V 0 bases and J 4 bases; bases outside gene matches: 4. Here the CDR3 DNA reads TGTGCCAGCAGTGAAGCGCTGGGACAGGGGGGCTATGGCTACACCTTC. Amino acids: CASSEALGQGGYGYTF.

This chain connects TRBV7-2 to TRBJ1-2; 7 bases line up with TRBD1. CDR1 and CDR2 (germline): SGHTA, FQGNSA. CDR3 length: 16 residues. Losses at the gene ends were 4 bases for V and 4 bases for J; bases not matched to a gene: 12. The CDR3 sequence is CASSYAGAGGVYGYTF. DNA for the CDR3: TGTGCCAGCAGCTACGCGGGGGCAGGGGGGGTCTATGGCTACACCTTC.

This clonotype came up many times. The chain couples TRBV12-3 or TRBV12-4 to TRBJ2-3; weak D call: TRBD1 (6 bases). V lost 3 bases, J lost 3 bases, and 10 bases lay in between. The CDR3 runs 14 residues. Here the CDR3 reads CASSFYRETDTQYF. Written as DNA, the CDR3 is TGTGCCAGCAGTTTTTACAGGGAAACAGATACGCAGTATTTT.

This clonotype has at least ten counts. This chain connects TRBV25-1 to TRBJ2-2; D is unclear. This CDR3 contains 12 residues. Germline V gives CDR1 MGHDK, CDR2 SYGVNS. V was clipped by 6 bases and J by 7 bases, with 9 bases between them. CDR3 loop: CASRLISGELFF. The CDR3 DNA reads TGTGCCAGCAGACTTATAAGCGGGGAGCTGTTTTTT.

V is TRBV12-3 or TRBV12-4 and J is TRBJ1-1, with 8 nucleotides matching TRBD1. The CDR3 sequence is 15 residues long. J was trimmed by 5 bases and V by 6 bases; bases with no gene match: 11. DNA of the CDR3: TGTGCCAGCAGACTTGGCAGGGGGCGGGGTACTGAAGCTTTCTTT. It translates to CASRLGRGRGTEAFF.

This clonotype was picked up many times. The DNA for the CDR3 is TGCAGTGCACCCGGGACCGGCTACGAGCAGTACTTC. Protein: CSAPGTGYEQYF. V gene TRBV20-1 combines with J gene TRBJ2-7, with D possibly being TRBD1 or TRBD2 (5 bases each). CDR3 length: 12 residues. The V end lost 6 bases, the J end lost 3 bases, and 12 bases lay between the germline ends. CDR1 and CDR2 from the germline V gene are DFQATT and SNEGSKA (reference sequence).

This clonotype came up many times. V and J are TRBV5-1 and TRBJ2-1; either TRBD1 or TRBD2 may fit D (5 bases each). Between the trimmed V and J ends, which lost 7 bases and 7 bases, there was a span of 21 bases. CDR1 and CDR2 (germline): SGHRS, YFSETQ. The CDR3 covers 15 residues. CDR3 sequence: CASGQSGLQGNEQFF. In nucleotides, the CDR3 is TGCGCCAGCGGCCAGTCGGGGCTGCAAGGAAATGAGCAGTTCTTC.

A few counts support this clonotype. The gene calls are TRBV9 and TRBJ2-5; D gene ambiguous. V was pared by 0 bases and J by 4 bases, with 7 bases between. Per germline, CDR1 SGDLS and CDR2 YYNGEE. CDR3 length: 13 amino acids. CDR3 region: CASSVDDGETQYF. CDR3 bases: TGTGCCAGCAGCGTAGATGATGGAGAGACCCAGTACTTC.

This clonotype has more than one count but fewer than ten. The genes are TRBV27 and TRBJ1-2; no reliable D call. Deletions cut 6 bases from V and 4 bases from J, with 18 bases between. This CDR3 has 15 residues. Germline V gene sequence: CDR1 MNHEY, CDR2 SMNVEV (reference sequence). CDR3 sequence: CASRERGGGVYGYTF. CDR3 DNA: TGTGCCAGCAGGGAACGGGGTGGCGGAGTCTATGGCTACACCTTC.

The sample holds many counts of this clonotype. V usage is TRBV5-1 and J usage is TRBJ2-1; 9 nucleotides align to TRBD1. Per the germline V gene, CDR1 is SGHRS and CDR2 is YFSETQ. The CDR3 is made up of 13 amino acids. V gave up 2 bases and J gave up 7 bases; unmatched junction bases: 1. CDR3 sequence (DNA): TGCGCCAGCAGCTTAGGGACAGGGAATGAGCAGTTCTTC. This sequence encodes CASSLGTGNEQFF.

Remarks on this clonotype: A much larger clone differs from this one at a single base, so this may be a read error. The rearrangement joins TRBV27 to TRBJ2-5, with TRBD1 identical over 9 bases. The CDR3 extends over 16 amino acids. J lost 5 bases, V lost 10 bases, and 17 bases had no gene match. Per germline, CDR1 MNHEY and CDR2 SMNVEV (reference sequence). CDR3 sequence (DNA): TGTGCCAACAGGCGAAATCCGGGACAGGGTGCTGAGACCCAGTACTTC. This gives the protein CANRRNPGQGAETQYF.

This clonotype was seen at least ten times. V usage is TRBV6-5 and J usage is TRBJ2-5, with D possibly matching TRBD1 (5 bases). The CDR3 sequence is 15 residues long. The V end was cut by 0 bases, the J end by 3 bases, with 11 bases between. Germline CDR1 is MNHEY and CDR2 is SVGAGI. The CDR3 region has the DNA TGTGCCAGCAGTTACTCGATTTCCAGGGAAGAGACCCAGTACTTC. This encodes CASSYSISREETQYF.

This clonotype was counted only a few times. The V call is TRBV5-5, the J call TRBJ2-5; perhaps D is TRBD1 or TRBD2 (5 bases each). Per germline, CDR1 SGHKS and CDR2 YYEKEE (reference sequence). There are 15 residues in the CDR3. V was shortened by 4 bases and J by 4 bases, with 17 bases between the two germline ends. The CDR3 bases are TGTGCCAGCAGCCCGTTGACGAGGGGTGCAGAGACCCAGTACTTC. Translation: CASSPLTRGAETQYF.

Many counts were recorded for this clonotype. The gene calls are TRBV5-1 and TRBJ2-5; no clear D gene. Per the germline V gene, CDR1 is SGHRS and CDR2 is YFSETQ. CDR3 length equals 14 residues. Trimming pared 0 bases from V and 3 bases from J, leaving 9 bases between. The CDR3 DNA reads TGCGCCAGCAGCTTGGAGGGTAGCAAAGAGACCCAGTACTTC. This codes for CASSLEGSKETQYF.

This clonotype was seen at least ten times. The rearrangement joins TRBV7-3 to TRBJ2-3; 12 positions match TRBD2. Losses at the gene ends were 5 bases for V and 6 bases for J; bases not matched to a gene: 9. The CDR3 loop spans 16 amino acids. Germline CDR1 is SGHTA and CDR2 is FQGTGA. The DNA for the CDR3 is TGTGCCAGCAGCCCCACTAGCGGGGGGCCTCGGGATACGCAGTATTTT. Translation gives CASSPTSGGPRDTQYF.